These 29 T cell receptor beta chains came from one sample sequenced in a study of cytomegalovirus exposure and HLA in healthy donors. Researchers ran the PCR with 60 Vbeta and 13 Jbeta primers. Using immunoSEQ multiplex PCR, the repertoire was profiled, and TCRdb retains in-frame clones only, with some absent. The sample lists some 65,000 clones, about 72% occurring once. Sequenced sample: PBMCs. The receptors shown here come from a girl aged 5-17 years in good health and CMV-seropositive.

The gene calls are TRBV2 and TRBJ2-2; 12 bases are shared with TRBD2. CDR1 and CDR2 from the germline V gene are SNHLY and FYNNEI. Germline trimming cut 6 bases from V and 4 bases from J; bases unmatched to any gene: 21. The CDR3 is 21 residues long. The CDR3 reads CASSPPPGLAGLRAGTGELFF. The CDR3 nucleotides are TGTGCCAGCAGCCCTCCCCCGGGACTAGCGGGCCTTCGAGCCGGCACCGGGGAGCTGTTTTTT. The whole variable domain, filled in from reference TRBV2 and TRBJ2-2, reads EPEVTQTPSHQVTQMGQEVILRCVPISNHLYFYWYRQILGQKVEFLVSFYNNEISEKSEIFDDQFSVERPDGSNFTLKIRSTKLEDSAMYFCASSPPPGLAGLRAGTGELFFGEGSRLTVL.

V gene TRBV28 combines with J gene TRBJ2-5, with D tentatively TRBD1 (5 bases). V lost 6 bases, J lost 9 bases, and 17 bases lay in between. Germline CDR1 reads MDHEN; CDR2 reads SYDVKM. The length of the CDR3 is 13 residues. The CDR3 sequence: CASSFRGSNPQYF. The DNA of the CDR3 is TGTGCCAGCAGCTTTAGGGGCTCTAACCCCCAGTACTTC.

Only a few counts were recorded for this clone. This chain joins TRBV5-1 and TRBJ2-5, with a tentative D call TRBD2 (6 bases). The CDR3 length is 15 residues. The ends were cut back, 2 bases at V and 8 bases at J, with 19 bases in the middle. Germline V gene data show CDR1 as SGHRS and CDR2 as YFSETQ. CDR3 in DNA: TGCGCCAGCAGCTTCCCTAGCGCGGGTGGGGGAACCCAGTACTTC. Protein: CASSFPSAGGGTQYF.

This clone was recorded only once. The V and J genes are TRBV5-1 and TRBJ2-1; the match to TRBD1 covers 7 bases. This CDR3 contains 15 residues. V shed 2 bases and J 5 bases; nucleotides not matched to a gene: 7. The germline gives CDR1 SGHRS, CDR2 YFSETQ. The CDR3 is CASSFGTAPHNEQFF. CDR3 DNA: TGCGCCAGCAGCTTCGGGACAGCCCCACACAATGAGCAGTTCTTC.

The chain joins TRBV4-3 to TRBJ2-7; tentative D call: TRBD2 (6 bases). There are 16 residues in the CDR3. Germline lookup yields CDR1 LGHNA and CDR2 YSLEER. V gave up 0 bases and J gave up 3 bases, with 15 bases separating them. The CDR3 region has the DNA TGCGCCAGCAGCCAAGATAGTTGGCGGGAACACTACGAGCAGTACTTC. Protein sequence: CASSQDSWREHYEQYF.

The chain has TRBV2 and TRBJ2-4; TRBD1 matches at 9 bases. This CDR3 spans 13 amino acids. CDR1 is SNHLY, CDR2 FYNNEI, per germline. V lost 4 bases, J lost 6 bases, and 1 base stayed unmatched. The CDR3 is CASSVDRGNIQYF. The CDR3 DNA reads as TGTGCCAGCAGTGTGGACAGGGGAAACATTCAGTACTTC.

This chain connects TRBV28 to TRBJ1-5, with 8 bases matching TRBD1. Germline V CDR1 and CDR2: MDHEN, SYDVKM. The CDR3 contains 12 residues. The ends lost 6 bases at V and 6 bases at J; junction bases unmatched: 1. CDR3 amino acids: CASRQGGQPQHF. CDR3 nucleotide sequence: TGTGCCAGCAGACAGGGGGGTCAGCCCCAGCATTTT.

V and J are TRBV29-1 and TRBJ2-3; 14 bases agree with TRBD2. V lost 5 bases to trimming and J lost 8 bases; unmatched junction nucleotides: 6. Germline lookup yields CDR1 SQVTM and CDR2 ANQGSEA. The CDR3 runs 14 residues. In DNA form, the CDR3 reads TGCAGCGTTTGGACTAGCGGGGGGTCGGGTACGCAGTATTTT. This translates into CSVWTSGGSGTQYF.

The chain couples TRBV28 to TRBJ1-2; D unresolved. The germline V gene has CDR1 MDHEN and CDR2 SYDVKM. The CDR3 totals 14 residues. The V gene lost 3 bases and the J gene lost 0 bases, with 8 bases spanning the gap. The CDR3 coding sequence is TGTGCCAGCAGTTTTTTGTCGGCTAACTATGGCTACACCTTC. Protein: CASSFLSANYGYTF.

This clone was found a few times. CDR3 sequence reads: CASSFVISAREQYF. Written as DNA, the CDR3 is TGTGCCAGCAGCTTTGTTATTTCTGCGAGGGAGCAGTACTTC. J is TRBJ2-7 and V is TRBV5-6, with no clear D. In germline, CDR1 is SGHDT, CDR2 YYEEEE. This CDR3 has 14 residues. Trimming pared 2 bases from V and 7 bases from J, leaving 16 bases between.

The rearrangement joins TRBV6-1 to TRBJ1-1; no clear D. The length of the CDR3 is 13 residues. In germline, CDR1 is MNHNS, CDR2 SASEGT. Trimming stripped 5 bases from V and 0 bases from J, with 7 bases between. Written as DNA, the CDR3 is TGTGCCAGCAGTCCGACACTGAACACTGAAGCTTTCTTT. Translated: CASSPTLNTEAFF.

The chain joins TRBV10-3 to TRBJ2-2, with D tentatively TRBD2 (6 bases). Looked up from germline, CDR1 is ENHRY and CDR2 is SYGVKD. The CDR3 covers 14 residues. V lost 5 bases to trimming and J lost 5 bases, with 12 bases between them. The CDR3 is CAISPGVFTGELFF. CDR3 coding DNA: TGTGCCATCAGTCCGGGAGTATTTACCGGGGAGCTGTTTTTT.

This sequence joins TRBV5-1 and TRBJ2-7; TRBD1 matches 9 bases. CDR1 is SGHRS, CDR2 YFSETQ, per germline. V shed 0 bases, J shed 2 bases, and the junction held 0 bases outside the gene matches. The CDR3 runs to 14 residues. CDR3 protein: CASSLGQGAYEQYF. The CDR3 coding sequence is TGCGCCAGCAGCTTGGGACAGGGGGCCTACGAGCAGTACTTC.

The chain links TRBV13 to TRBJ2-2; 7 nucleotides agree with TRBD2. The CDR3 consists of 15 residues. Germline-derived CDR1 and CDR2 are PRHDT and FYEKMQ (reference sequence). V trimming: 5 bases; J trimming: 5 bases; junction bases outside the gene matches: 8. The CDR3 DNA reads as TGTGCCAGCAGCCCTCTGGGGCGGGGGACCGGGGAGCTGTTTTTT. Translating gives CASSPLGRGTGELFF.

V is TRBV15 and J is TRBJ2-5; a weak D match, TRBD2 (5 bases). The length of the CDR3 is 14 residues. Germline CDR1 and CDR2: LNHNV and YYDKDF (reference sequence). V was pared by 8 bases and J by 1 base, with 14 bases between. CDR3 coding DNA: TGTGCCACCGCCGGTGGACTCGTCCAAGAGACCCAGTACTTC. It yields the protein CATAGGLVQETQYF.

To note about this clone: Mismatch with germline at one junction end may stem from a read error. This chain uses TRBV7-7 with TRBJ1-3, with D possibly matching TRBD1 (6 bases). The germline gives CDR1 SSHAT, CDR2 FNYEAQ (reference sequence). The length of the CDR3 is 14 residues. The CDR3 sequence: CASSPDRRGNTIYF. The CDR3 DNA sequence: TGTGCTAGCAGCCCTGACAGGAGAGGAAACACCATATATTTT. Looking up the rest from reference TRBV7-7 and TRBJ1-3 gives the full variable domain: GAGVSQSPRYKVTKRGQDVTLRCDPISSHATLYWYQQALGQGPEFLTYFNYEAQPDKSGLPSDRFSAERPEGSISTLTIQRTEQRDSAMYRCASSPDRRGNTIYFGEGSWLTVV.

This chain's CDR3 is CASNNPGDGANVLTF. CDR3 in DNA: TGTGCCAGCAATAATCCGGGGGACGGGGCCAACGTCCTGACTTTC. V usage is TRBV28 and J usage is TRBJ2-6; possibly TRBD2 for D (6 bases). This CDR3 comprises 15 residues. Trimming stripped 7 bases from V and 4 bases from J, with 14 bases between. Germline CDR1 and CDR2: MDHEN and SYDVKM. The full variable domain, its missing parts supplied by reference TRBV28 and TRBJ2-6, is DVKVTQSSRYLVKRTGEKVFLECVQDMDHENMFWYRQDPGLGLRLIYFSYDVKMKEKGDIPEGYSVSREKKERFSLILESASTNQTSMYLCASNNPGDGANVLTFGAGSRLTVL.

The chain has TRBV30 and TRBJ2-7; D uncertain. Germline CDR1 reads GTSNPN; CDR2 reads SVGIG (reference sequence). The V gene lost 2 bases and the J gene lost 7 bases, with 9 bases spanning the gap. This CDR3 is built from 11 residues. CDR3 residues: CAWSPGSEQYF. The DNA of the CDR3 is TGTGCCTGGAGTCCAGGCTCGGAGCAGTACTTC.

In DNA, the CDR3 is TGTGCCAGTAGTATAGTGGGCAGCACCTACGAGCAGTACTTC. It yields the protein CASSIVGSTYEQYF. This chain links TRBV19 with TRBJ2-7; D remains ambiguous. CDR1 is LNHDA, CDR2 SQIVND, per germline (reference sequence). The CDR3 loop spans 14 amino acids. The germline V and J ends were trimmed by 1 base and 2 bases, with 9 bases remaining between them.

CDR3 in DNA: TGTGCCAGCAGGGGGCAGCAAGAGACCCAGTACTTC. Its translation: CASRGQQETQYF. The chain uses TRBV11-1 and TRBJ2-5, with TRBD1 as a possible D gene (5 bases). This CDR3 is built from 12 residues. V dropped 6 bases and J dropped 2 bases, with 7 bases sitting between them. Germline V lookup: CDR1 SGHAT, CDR2 FQDESV (reference sequence).

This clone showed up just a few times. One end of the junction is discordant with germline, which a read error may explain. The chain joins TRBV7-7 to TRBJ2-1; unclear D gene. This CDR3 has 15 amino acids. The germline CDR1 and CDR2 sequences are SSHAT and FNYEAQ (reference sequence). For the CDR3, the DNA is TGTGCTAGCAGCTCTTCACCGAGCTCCTACAATGAGCAGTTCTTC. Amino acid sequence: CASSSSPSSYNEQFF.

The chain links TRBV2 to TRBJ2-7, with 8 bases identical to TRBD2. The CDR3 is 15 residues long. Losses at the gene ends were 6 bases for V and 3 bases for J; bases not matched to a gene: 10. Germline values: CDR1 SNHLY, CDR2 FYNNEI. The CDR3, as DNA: TGTGCCAGCAGCCGAGCGGGAGTGGAGGGCTACGAGCAGTACTTC. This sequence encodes CASSRAGVEGYEQYF.

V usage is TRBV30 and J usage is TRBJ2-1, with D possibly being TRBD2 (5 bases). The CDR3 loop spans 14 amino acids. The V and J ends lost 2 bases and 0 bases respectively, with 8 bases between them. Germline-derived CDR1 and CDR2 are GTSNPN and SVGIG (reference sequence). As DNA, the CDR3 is TGTGCCTGGAGTCATGGGAGCTCCTACAATGAGCAGTTCTTC. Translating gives CAWSHGSSYNEQFF.

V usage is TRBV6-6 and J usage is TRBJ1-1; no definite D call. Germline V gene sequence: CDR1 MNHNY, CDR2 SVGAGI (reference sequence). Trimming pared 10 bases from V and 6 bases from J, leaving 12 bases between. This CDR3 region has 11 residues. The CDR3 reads CATVTPPEAFF. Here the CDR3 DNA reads TGTGCCACTGTCACTCCTCCTGAAGCTTTCTTT.

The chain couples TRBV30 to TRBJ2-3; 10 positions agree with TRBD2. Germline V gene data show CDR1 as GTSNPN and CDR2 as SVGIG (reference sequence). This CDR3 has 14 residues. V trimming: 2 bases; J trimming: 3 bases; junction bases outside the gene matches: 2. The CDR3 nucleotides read TGTGCCTGGAGTAGCGGGAGGGGGACAGATACGCAGTATTTT. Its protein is CAWSSGRGTDTQYF.

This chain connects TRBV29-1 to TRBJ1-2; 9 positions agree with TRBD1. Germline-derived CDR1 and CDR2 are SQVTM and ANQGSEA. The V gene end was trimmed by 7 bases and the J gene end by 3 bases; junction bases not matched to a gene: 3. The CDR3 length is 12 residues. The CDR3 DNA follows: TGCAGCGGGACAGGGGATGACTATGGCTACACCTTC. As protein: CSGTGDDYGYTF. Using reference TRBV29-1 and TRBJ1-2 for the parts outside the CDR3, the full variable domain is SAVISQKPSRDICQRGTSLTIQCQVDSQVTMMFWYRQQPGQSLTLIATANQGSEATYESGFVIDKFPISRPNLTFSTLTVSNMSPEDSSIYLCSGTGDDYGYTFGSGTRLTVV.

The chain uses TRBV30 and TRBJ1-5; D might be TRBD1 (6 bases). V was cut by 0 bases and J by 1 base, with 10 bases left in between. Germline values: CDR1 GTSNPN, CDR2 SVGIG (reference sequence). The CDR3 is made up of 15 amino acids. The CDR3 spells CAWSVLRGSNQPQHF. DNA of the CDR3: TGTGCCTGGAGTGTGCTCAGGGGCAGCAATCAGCCCCAGCATTTT. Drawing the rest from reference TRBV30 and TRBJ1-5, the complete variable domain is SQTIHQWPATLVQPVGSPLSLECTVEGTSNPNLYWYRQAAGRGLQLLFYSVGIGQISSEVPQNLSASRPQDRQFILSSKKLLLSDSGFYLCAWSVLRGSNQPQHFGDGTRLSIL.

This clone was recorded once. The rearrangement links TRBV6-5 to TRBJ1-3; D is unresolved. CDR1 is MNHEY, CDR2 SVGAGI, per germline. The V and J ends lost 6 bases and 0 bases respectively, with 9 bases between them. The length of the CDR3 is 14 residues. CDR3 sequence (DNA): TGTGCCAGCAGCGAAGGAGACTCTGGAAACACCATATATTTT. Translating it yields CASSEGDSGNTIYF.

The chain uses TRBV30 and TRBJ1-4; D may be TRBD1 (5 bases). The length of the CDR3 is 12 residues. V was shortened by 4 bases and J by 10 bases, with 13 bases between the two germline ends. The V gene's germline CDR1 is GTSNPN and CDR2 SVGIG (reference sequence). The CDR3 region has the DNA TGTGCCTGGAAGGAGGGGTGGGGAAAACTGTTTTTT. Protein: CAWKEGWGKLFF.